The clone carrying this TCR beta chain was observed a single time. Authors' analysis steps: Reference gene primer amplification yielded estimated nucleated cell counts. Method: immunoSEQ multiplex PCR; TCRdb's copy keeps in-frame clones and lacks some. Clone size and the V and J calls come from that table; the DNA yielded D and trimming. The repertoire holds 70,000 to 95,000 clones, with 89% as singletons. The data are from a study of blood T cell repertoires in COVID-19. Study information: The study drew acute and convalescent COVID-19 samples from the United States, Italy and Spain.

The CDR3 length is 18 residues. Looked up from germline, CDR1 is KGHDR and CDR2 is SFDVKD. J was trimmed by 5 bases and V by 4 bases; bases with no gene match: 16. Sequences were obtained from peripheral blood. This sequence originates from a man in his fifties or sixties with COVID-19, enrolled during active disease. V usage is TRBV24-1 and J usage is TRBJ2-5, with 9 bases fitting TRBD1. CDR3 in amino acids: CATSDAKVGGQGGETQYF. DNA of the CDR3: TGTGCCACCAGTGACGCGAAAGTGGGGGGACAGGGTGGGGAGACCCAGTACTTC.